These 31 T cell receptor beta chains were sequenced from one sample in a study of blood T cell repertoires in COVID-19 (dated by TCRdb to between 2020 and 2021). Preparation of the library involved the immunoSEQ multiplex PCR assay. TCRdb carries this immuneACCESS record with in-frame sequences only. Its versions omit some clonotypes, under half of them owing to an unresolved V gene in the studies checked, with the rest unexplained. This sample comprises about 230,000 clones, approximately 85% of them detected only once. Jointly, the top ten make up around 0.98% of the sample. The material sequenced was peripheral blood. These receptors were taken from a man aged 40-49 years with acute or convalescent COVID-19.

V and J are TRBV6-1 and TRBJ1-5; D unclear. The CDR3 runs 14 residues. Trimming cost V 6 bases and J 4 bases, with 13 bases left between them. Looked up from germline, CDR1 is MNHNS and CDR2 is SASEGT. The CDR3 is CASSSGRENQPQHF. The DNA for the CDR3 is TGTGCCAGCAGCTCAGGACGGGAAAATCAGCCCCAGCATTTT.

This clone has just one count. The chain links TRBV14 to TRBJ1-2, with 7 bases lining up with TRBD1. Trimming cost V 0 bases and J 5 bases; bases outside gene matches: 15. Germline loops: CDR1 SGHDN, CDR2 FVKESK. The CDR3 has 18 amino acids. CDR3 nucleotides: TGTGCCAGCAGCCAAGAAGGACAGGCTGGGGTCCATGGGTATGGCTACACCTTC. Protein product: CASSQEGQAGVHGYGYTF. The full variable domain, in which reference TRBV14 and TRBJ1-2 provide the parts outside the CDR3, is EAGVTQFPSHSVIEKGQTVTLRCDPISGHDNLYWYRRVMGKEIKFLLHFVKESKQDESGMPNNRFLAERTGGTYSTLKVQPAELEDSGVYFCASSQEGQAGVHGYGYTFGSGTRLTVV.

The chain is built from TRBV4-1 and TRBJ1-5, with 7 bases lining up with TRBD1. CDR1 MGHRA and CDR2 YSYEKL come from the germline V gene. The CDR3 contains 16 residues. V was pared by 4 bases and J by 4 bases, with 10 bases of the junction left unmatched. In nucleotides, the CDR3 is TGCGCCAGCAGCCTCAATCAGGCAGGGGGAAATCAGCCCCAGCATTTT. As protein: CASSLNQAGGNQPQHF.

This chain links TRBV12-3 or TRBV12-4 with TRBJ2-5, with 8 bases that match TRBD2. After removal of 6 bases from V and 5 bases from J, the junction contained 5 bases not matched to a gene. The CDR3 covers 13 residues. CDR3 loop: CASRVAGMETQYF. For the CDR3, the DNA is TGTGCCAGCAGGGTAGCGGGGATGGAGACCCAGTACTTC.

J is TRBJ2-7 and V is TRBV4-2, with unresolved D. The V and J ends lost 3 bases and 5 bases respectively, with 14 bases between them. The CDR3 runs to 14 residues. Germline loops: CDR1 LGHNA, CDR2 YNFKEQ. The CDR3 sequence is CASSQAAGDHEQYF. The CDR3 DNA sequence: TGTGCCAGCAGCCAGGCCGCCGGAGACCACGAGCAGTACTTC.

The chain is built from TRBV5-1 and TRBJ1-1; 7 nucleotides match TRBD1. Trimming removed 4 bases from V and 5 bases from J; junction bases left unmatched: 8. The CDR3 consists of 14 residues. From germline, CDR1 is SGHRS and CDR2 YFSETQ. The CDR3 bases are TGCGCCAGCAGCCTCACAGGGGTTGGTACTGAAGCTTTCTTT. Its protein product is CASSLTGVGTEAFF.

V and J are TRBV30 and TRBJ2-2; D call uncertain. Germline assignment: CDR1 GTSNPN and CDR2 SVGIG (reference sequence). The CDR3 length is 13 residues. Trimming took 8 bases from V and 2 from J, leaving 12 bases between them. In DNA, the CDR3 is TGTGCCCAGGCGCAAAGTAACACCGGGGAGCTGTTTTTT. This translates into CAQAQSNTGELFF.

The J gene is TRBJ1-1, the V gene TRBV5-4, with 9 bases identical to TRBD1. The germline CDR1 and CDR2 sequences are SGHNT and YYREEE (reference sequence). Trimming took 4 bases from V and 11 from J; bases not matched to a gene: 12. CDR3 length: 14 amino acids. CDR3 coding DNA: TGTGCCAGCAGCCCTGACAGGGGGGGACTTGGGGCTTTCTTT. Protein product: CASSPDRGGLGAFF.

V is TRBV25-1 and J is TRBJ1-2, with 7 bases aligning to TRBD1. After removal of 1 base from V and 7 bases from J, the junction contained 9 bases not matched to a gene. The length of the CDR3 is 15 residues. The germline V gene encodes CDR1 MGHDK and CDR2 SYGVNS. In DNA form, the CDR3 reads TGTGCCAGCAGTGAATTAGGGAGAGACAGGGCTGGCTACACCTTC. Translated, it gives CASSELGRDRAGYTF.

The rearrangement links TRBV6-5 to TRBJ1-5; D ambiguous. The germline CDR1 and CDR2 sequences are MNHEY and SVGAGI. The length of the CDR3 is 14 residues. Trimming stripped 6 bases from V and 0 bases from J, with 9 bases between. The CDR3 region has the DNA TGTGCCAGCAGGGAGGATAGTAGCAATCAGCCCCAGCATTTT. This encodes CASREDSSNQPQHF.

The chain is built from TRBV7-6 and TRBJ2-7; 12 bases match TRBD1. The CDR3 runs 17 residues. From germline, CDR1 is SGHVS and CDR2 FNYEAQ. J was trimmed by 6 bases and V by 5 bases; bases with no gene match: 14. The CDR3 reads CASSPEHAGTGGSEQYF. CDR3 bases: TGTGCCAGCAGCCCCGAACACGCCGGGACAGGGGGCTCCGAGCAGTACTTC. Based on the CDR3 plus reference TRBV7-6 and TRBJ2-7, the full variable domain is GAGVSQSPRYKVTKRGQDVALRCDPISGHVSLYWYRQALGQGPEFLTYFNYEAQQDKSGLPNDRFSAERPEGSISTLTIQRTEQRDSAMYRCASSPEHAGTGGSEQYFGPGTRLTVT.

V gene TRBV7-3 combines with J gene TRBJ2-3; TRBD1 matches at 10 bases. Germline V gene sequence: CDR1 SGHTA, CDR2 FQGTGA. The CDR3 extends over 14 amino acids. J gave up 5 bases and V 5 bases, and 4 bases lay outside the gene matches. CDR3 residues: CASSLDRGRDTQYF. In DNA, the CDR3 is TGTGCCAGCAGCCTAGACAGGGGGCGAGATACGCAGTATTTT.

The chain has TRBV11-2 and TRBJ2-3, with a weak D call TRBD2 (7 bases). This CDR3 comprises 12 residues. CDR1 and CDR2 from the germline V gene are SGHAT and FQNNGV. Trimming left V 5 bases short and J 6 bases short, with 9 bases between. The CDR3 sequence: CASSRGGDTQYF. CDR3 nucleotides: TGTGCCAGCAGCAGGGGGGGTGATACGCAGTATTTT.

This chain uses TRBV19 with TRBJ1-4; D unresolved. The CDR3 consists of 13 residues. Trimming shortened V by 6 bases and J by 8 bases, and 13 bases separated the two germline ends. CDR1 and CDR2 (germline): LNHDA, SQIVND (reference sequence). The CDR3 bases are TGTGCCAGTAGCAAGTCCCTTGAGGAAAAACTGTTTTTT. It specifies CASSKSLEEKLFF. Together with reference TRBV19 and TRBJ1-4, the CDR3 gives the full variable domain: DGGITQSPKYLFRKEGQNVTLSCEQNLNHDAMYWYRQDPGQGLRLIYYSQIVNDFQKGDIAEGYSVSREKKESFPLTVTSAQKNPTAFYLCASSKSLEEKLFFGSGTQLSVL.

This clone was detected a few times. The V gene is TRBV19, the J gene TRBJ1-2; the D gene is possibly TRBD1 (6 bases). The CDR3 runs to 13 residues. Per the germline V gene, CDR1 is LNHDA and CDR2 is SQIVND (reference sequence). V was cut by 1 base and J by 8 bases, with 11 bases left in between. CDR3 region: CASSIGAGDGYTF. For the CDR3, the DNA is TGTGCCAGTAGTATAGGGGCAGGGGACGGCTACACCTTC. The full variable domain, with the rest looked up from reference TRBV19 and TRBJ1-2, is DGGITQSPKYLFRKEGQNVTLSCEQNLNHDAMYWYRQDPGQGLRLIYYSQIVNDFQKGDIAEGYSVSREKKESFPLTVTSAQKNPTAFYLCASSIGAGDGYTFGSGTRLTVV.

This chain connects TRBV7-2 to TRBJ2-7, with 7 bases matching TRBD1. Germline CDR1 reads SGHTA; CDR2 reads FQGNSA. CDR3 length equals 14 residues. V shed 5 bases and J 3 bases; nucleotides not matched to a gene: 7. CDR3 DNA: TGTGCCAGCAGCCCCCCGGGACAGATCTACGAGCAGTACTTC. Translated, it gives CASSPPGQIYEQYF.

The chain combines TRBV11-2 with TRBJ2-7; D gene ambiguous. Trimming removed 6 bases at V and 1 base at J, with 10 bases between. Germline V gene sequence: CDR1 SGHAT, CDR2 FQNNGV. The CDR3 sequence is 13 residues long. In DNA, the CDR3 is TGTGCCAGCAGGCCGCCCGGGTCCTACGAGCAGTACTTC. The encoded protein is CASRPPGSYEQYF.

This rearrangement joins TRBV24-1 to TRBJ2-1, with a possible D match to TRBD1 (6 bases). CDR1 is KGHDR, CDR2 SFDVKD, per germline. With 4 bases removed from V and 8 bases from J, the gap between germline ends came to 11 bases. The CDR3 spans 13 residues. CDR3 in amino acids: CATSDSYRDEQFF. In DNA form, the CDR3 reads TGTGCCACCAGTGACTCTTACAGGGATGAGCAGTTCTTC.

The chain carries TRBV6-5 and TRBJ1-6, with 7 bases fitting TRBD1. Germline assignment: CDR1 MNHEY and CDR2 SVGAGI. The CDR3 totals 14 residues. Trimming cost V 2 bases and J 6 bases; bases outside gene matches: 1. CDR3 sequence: CASSYGQANSPLHF. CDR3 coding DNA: TGTGCCAGCAGTTACGGACAGGCTAATTCACCCCTCCACTTT.

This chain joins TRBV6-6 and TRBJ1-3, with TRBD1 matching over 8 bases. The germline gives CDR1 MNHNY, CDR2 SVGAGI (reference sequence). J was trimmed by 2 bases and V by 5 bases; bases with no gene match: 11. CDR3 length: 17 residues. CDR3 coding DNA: TGTGCCAGCAGTCCCTTACTCCAGGGGGCTACTGGAAACACCATATATTTT. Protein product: CASSPLLQGATGNTIYF.

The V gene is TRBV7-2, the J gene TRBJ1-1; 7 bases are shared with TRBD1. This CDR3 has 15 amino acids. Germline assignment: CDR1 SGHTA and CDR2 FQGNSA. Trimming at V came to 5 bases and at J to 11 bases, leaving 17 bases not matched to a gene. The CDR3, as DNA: TGTGCCAGCAGCGCTAGAGGGGACAGCCCGCCTTGGGCTTTCTTT. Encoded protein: CASSARGDSPPWAFF. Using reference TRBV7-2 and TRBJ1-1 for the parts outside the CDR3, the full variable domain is GAGVSQSPSNKVTEKGKDVELRCDPISGHTALYWYRQSLGQGLEFLIYFQGNSAPDKSGLPSDRFSAERTGGSVSTLTIQRTQQEDSAVYLCASSARGDSPPWAFFGQGTRLTVV.

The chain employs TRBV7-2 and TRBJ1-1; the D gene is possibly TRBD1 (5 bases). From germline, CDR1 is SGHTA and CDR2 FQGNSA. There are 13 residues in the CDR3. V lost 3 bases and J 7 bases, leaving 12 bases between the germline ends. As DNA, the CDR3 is TGTGCCAGCAGCTTTTCGTCAGGGAATGAAGCTTTCTTT. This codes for CASSFSSGNEAFF.

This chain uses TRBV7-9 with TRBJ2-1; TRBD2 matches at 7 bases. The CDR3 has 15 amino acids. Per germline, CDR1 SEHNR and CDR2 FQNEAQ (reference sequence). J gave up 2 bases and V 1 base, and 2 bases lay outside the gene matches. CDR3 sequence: CASSLGGGPYNEQFF. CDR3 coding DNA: TGTGCCAGCAGCTTAGGCGGGGGACCCTACAATGAGCAGTTCTTC.

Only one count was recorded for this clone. The CDR3 DNA sequence: TGTGCCAGCAGCGACCGGGGCAATGAGCAGTTCTTC. This gives the protein CASSDRGNEQFF. This chain connects TRBV4-2 to TRBJ2-1; D is possibly TRBD2 (5 bases). The CDR3 is 12 residues long. Germline V gene sequence: CDR1 LGHNA, CDR2 YNFKEQ. Trimming stripped 5 bases from V and 6 bases from J, with 8 bases between.

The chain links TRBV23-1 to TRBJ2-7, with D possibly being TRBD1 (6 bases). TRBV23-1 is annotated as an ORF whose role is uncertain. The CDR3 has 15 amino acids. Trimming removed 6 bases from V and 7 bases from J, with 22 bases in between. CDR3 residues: CASSPDSTGTGEQYF. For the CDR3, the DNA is TGCGCCAGCAGCCCGGATTCAACAGGGACGGGAGAGCAGTACTTC.

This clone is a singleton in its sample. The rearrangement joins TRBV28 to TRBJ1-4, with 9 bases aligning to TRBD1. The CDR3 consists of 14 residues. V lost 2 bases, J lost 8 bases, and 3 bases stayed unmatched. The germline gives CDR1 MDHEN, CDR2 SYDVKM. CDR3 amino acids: CASSLDRGGEKLFF. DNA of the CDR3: TGTGCCAGCAGTTTAGACAGGGGGGGAGAAAAACTGTTTTTT.

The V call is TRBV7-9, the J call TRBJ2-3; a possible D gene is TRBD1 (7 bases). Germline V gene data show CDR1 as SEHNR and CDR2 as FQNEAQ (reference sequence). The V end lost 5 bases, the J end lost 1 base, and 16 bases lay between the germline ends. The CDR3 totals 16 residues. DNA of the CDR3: TGTGCCAGCAGCCCCAGGGGGGCGCGGGGCACAGATACGCAGTATTTT. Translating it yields CASSPRGARGTDTQYF.

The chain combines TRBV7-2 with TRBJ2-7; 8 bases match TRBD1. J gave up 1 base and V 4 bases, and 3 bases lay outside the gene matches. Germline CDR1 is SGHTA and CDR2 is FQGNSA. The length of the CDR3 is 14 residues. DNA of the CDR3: TGTGCCAGCAGCTCAGGGGGCTCATCCTACGAGCAGTACTTC. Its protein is CASSSGGSSYEQYF.

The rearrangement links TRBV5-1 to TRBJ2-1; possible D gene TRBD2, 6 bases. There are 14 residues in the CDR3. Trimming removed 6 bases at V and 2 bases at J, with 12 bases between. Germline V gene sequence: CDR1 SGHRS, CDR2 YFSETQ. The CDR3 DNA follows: TGCGCCAGCAACGTAGCGGCGACCTACAATGAGCAGTTCTTC. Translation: CASNVAATYNEQFF.

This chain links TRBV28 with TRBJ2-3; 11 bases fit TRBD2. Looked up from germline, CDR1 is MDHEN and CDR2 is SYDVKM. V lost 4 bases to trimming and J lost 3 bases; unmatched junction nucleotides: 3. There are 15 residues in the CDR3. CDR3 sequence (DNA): TGTGCCAGCAGTTCTAGCGGGGGGAGTACAGATACGCAGTATTTT. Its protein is CASSSSGGSTDTQYF.

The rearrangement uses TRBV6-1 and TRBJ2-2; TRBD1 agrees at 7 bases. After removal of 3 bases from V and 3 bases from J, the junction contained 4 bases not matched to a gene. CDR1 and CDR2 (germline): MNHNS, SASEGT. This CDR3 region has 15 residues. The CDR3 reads CASSDGQEYTGELFF. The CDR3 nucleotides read TGTGCCAGCAGTGACGGACAGGAGTACACCGGGGAGCTGTTTTTT.